This TCR beta chain was found in a study of blood T cell repertoires in COVID-19. The wider study: The origin of the acute and convalescent COVID-19 samples was the United States, Italy and Spain. T cells, B-cell-depleted T cells, or PBMCs supplied cDNA or gDNA.

As originally analysed: Reference gene primer amplification gave estimated nucleated cell counts. Sequencing was performed with immunoSEQ multiplex PCR; in TCRdb, only in-frame clones are kept and a portion is missing. The V and J calls and clone size were taken over from that table, and D and trimming were inferred from the DNA. The profile covers around 95,000 clones, with 85% to 90% appearing a single time and over 10% taken by the ten largest. This CDR3 spans 13 amino acids. CDR1 is LNHNV, CDR2 YYDKDF, per germline (reference sequence). The V gene lost 4 bases and the J gene lost 5 bases, with 11 bases spanning the gap.

This chain connects TRBV15 to TRBJ1-2; a weak D match, TRBD1 (6 bases). The sample comprised peripheral blood. This clonotype originated in a human donor in a cohort sampled during active COVID-19. CDR3 coding DNA: TGTGCCACCAGCAAAGGGGGTGGGTATGGCTACACCTTC. Residues: CATSKGGGYGYTF.